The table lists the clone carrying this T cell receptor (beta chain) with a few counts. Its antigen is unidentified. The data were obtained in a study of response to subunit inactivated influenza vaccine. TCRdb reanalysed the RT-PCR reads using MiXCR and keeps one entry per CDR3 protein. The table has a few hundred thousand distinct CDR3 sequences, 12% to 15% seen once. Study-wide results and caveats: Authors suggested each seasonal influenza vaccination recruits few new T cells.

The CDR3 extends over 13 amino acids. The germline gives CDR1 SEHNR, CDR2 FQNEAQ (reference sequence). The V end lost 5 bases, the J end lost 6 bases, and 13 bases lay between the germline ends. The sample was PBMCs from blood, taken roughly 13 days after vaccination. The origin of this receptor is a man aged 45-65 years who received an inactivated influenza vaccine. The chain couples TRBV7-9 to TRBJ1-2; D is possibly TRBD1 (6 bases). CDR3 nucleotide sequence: TGTGCCAGCAGCCGGGGGACATTGAATGGCTACACCTTC. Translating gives CASSRGTLNGYTF.